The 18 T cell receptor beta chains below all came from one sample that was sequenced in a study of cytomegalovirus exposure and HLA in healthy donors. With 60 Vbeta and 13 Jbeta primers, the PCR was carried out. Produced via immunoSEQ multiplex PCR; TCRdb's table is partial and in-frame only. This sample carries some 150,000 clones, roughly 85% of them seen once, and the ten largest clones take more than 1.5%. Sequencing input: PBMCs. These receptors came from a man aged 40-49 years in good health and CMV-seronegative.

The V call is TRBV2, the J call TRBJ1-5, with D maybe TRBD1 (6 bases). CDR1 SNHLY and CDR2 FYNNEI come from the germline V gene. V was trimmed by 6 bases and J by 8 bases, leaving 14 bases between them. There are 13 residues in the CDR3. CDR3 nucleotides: TGTGCCAGCAGGGGGAAGGGGGTAGAGCCCCAGCATTTT. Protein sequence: CASRGKGVEPQHF.

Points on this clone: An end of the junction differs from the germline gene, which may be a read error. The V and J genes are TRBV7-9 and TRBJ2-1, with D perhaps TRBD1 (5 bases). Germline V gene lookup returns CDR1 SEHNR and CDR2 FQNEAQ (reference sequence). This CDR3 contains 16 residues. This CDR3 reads CASSLRGSSSYNEQFF. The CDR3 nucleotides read TGTGCCAGCAGCTTAAGGGGTTCCAGCTCCTACAATGAACAGTTCTTC. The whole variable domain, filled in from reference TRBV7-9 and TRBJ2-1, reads DTGVSQNPRHKITKRGQNVTFRCDPISEHNRLYWYRQTLGQGPEFLTYFQNEAQLEKSRLLSDRFSAERPKGSFSTLEIQRTEQGDSAMYLCASSLRGSSSYNEQFFGPGTRLTVL.

CDR3 in DNA: TGTGCCAGCAGTCGGACTAGCGGGGACACCGGGGAGCTGTTTTTT. Protein sequence: CASSRTSGDTGELFF. This chain uses TRBV6-6 with TRBJ2-2; 12 bases are a match to TRBD2. This CDR3 has 15 amino acids. Germline V gene data show CDR1 as MNHNY and CDR2 as SVGAGI (reference sequence). After removal of 5 bases from V and 3 bases from J, the junction contained 1 base not matched to a gene.

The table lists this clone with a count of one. CDR3 sequence: CSVGRGDYNEQFF. The CDR3 region has the DNA TGCAGCGTTGGCAGGGGGGACTACAATGAGCAGTTCTTC. The V gene is TRBV29-1, the J gene TRBJ2-1; weak D call: TRBD1 (7 bases). Germline V gene sequence: CDR1 SQVTM, CDR2 ANQGSEA. Trimming pared 4 bases from V and 3 bases from J, leaving 10 bases between. CDR3 length: 13 amino acids.

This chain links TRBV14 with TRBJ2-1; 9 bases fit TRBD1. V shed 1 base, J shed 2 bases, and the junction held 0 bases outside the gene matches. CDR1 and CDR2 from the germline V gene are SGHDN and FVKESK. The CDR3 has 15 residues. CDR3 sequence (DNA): TGTGCCAGCAGCCAAGGGACAGGGGCCTACAATGAGCAGTTCTTC. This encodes CASSQGTGAYNEQFF.

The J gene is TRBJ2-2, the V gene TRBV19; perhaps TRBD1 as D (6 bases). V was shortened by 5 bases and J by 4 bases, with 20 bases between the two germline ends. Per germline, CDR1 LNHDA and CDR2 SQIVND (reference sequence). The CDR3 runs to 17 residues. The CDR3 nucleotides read TGTGCCAGTAGTGTCATTGGGGGCCGGGACGCCACCGGGGAGCTGTTTTTT. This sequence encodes CASSVIGGRDATGELFF. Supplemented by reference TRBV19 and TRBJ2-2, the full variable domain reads DGGITQSPKYLFRKEGQNVTLSCEQNLNHDAMYWYRQDPGQGLRLIYYSQIVNDFQKGDIAEGYSVSREKKESFPLTVTSAQKNPTAFYLCASSVIGGRDATGELFFGEGSRLTVL.

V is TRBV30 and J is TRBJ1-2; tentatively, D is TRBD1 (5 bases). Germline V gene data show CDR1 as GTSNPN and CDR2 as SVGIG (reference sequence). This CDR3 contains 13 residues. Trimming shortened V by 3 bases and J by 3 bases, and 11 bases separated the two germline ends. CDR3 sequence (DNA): TGTGCCTGGAGGGGGGGGACGGACTATGGCTACACCTTC. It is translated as CAWRGGTDYGYTF.

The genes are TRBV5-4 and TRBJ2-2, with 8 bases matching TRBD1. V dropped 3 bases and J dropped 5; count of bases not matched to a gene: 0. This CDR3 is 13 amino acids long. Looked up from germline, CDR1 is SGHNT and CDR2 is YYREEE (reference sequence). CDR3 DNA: TGTGCCAGCAGCTGGACAGGGACCGGGGAGCTGTTTTTT. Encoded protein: CASSWTGTGELFF.

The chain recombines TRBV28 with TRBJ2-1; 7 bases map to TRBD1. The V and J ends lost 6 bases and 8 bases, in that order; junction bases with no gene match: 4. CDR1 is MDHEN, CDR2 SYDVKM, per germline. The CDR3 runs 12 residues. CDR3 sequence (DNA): TGTGCCAGCAGGACAGGGTGGGATGAGCAGTTCTTC. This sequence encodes CASRTGWDEQFF.

CDR3 sequence: CASSVERSFNEQFF. The CDR3, as DNA: TGTGCCAGCAGCGTAGAGCGAAGTTTCAATGAGCAGTTCTTC. The V gene is TRBV9, the J gene TRBJ2-1; D call uncertain. Germline CDR1 and CDR2: SGDLS and YYNGEE. V gave up 0 bases and J gave up 6 bases, with 10 bases separating them. This CDR3 has 14 residues.

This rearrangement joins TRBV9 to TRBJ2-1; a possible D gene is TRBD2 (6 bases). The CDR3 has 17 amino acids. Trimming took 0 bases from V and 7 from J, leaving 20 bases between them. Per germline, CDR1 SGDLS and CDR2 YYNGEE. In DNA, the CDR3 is TGTGCCAGCAGCGTAGTTACTAGCTCCTTTCGTCCTAATGAGCAGTTCTTC. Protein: CASSVVTSSFRPNEQFF.

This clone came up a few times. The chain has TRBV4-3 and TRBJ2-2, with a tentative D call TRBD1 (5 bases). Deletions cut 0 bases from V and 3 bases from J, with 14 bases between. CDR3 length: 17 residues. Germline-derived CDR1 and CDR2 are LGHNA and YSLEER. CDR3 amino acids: CASSQEVLGPYTGELFF. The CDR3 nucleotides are TGCGCCAGCAGCCAAGAAGTCCTGGGGCCGTACACCGGGGAGCTGTTTTTT.

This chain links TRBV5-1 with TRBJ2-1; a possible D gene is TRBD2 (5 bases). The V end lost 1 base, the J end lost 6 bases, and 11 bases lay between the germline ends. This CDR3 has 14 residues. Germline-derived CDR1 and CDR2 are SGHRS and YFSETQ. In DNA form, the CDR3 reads TGCGCCAGCAGCTTGTCGCCTAGCAGCAATGAGCAGTTCTTC. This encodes CASSLSPSSNEQFF. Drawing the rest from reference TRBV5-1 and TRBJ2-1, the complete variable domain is KAGVTQTPRYLIKTRGQQVTLSCSPISGHRSVSWYQQTPGQGLQFLFEYFSETQRNKGNFPGRFSGRQFSNSRSEMNVSTLELGDSALYLCASSLSPSSNEQFFGPGTRLTVL.

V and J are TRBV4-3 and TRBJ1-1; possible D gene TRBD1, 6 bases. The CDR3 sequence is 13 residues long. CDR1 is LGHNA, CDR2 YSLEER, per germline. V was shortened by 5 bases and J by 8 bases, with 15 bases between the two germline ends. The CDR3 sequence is CASSSFSGVEAFF. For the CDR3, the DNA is TGCGCCAGCAGCTCTTTCTCAGGGGTAGAAGCTTTCTTT.

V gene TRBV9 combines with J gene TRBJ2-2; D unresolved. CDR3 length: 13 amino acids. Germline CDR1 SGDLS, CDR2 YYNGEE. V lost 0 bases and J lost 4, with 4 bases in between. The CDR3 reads CASSVVGTGELFF. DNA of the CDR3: TGTGCCAGCAGCGTAGTCGGCACCGGGGAGCTGTTTTTT.

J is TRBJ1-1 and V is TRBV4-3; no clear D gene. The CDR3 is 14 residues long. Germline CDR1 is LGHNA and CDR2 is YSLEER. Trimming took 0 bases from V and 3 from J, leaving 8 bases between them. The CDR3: CASSQDGTYTEAFF. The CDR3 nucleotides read TGCGCCAGCAGCCAAGATGGTACTTACACTGAAGCTTTCTTT.

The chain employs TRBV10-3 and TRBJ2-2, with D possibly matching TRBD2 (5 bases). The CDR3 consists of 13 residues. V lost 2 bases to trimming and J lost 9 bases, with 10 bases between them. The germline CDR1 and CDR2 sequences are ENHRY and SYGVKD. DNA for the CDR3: TGTGCCATCAGTGAGCCTACTAGTTGGGAGCTGTTTTTT. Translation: CAISEPTSWELFF.

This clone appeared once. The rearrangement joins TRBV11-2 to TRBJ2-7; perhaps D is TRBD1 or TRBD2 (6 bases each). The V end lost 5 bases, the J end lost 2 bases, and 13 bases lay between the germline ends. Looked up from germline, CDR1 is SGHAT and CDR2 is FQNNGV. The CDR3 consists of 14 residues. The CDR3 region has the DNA TGTGCCAGCAGCGTAGGAGGGGGTCCCTACGAGCAGTACTTC. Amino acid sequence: CASSVGGGPYEQYF.